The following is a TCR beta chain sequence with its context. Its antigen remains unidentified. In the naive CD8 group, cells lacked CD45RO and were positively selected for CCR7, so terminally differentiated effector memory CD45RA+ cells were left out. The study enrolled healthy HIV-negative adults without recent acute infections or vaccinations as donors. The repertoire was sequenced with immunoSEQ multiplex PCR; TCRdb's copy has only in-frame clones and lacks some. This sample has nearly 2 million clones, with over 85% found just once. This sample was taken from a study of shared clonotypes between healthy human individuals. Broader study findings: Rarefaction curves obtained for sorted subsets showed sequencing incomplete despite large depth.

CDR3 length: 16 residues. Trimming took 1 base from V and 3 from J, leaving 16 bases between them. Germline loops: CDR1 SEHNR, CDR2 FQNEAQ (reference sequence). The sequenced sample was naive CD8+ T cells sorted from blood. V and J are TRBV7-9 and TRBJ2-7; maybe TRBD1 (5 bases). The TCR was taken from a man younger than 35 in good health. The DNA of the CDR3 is TGTGCCAGCAGCTTAGAGGGTAGGGGTGCATACTACGAGCAGTACTTC. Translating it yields CASSLEGRGAYYEQYF. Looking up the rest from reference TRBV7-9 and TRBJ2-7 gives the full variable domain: DTGVSQNPRHKITKRGQNVTFRCDPISEHNRLYWYRQTLGQGPEFLTYFQNEAQLEKSRLLSDRFSAERPKGSFSTLEIQRTEQGDSAMYLCASSLEGRGAYYEQYFGPGTRLTVT.